The next 13 T cell receptor beta chains were all read from a single sample in a study of blood T cell repertoires in COVID-19 (dated by TCRdb to the early 2020s). Libraries were constructed by the immunoSEQ multiplex PCR assay. What TCRdb holds here is the immuneACCESS table cut down to in-frame rearrangements. Part of the clones is not present; checked against another copy, under half of the missing clones reflect an unresolved V gene, and the others are unexplained. The sample table holds about 25,000 clones, of which around 90% were seen once. Together, the top ten hold approximately 7.5% of the sample. The sample comprised peripheral blood. The receptors stem from a man aged 45-65 years with active COVID-19.

The genes are TRBV7-2 and TRBJ1-2; a weak D match, TRBD1 (6 bases). V was trimmed by 5 bases and J by 0 bases, leaving 13 bases between them. Germline V CDR1 and CDR2: SGHTA, FQGNSA. The CDR3 is 15 amino acids. DNA for the CDR3: TGTGCCAGCAGCCCGAGGACAGCCGCTAACTATGGCTACACCTTC. As protein: CASSPRTAANYGYTF.

The gene calls are TRBV24-1 and TRBJ2-1, with TRBD1 as a possible D gene (5 bases). V was trimmed by 4 bases and J by 10 bases, leaving 25 bases between them. The CDR3 contains 17 residues. CDR1 KGHDR and CDR2 SFDVKD come from the germline V gene. CDR3 DNA sequence: TGTGCCACCAGTGACTTTCCCTCCGCGAGCCCAAGGGGAGAGCAGTTCTTC. This translates into CATSDFPSASPRGEQFF.

This clone was recorded only once. The V call is TRBV2, the J call TRBJ2-3, with TRBD2 matching 13 bases. Germline-derived CDR1 and CDR2 are SNHLY and FYNNEI. V shed 4 bases, J shed 4 bases, and the junction held 2 bases outside the gene matches. There are 15 residues in the CDR3. This chain's CDR3 is CASSVLAGGADTQYF. The CDR3 DNA reads TGTGCCAGCAGTGTACTAGCGGGGGGGGCAGATACGCAGTATTTT.

In its sample, this clone was seen a few times. The genes are TRBV4-1 and TRBJ2-7; D possibly corresponds to TRBD1 (6 bases). This CDR3 is 15 amino acids long. V shed 0 bases and J shed 0 bases, with 9 bases lying between them. The germline CDR1 and CDR2 sequences are MGHRA and YSYEKL. The CDR3 sequence: CASSQETGYSYEQYF. CDR3 bases: TGCGCCAGCAGCCAAGAAACAGGGTACTCCTACGAGCAGTACTTC.

The chain uses TRBV5-1 and TRBJ1-6, with D hard to call. Deletions cut 1 base from V and 7 bases from J, with 15 bases between. The CDR3 has 16 amino acids. Per germline, CDR1 SGHRS and CDR2 YFSETQ. This CDR3 reads CASSLIGTPGNSPLHF. The CDR3 nucleotides are TGCGCCAGCAGCTTGATCGGCACTCCGGGAAATTCACCCCTCCACTTT.

This clone appeared a few times. V gene TRBV5-1 combines with J gene TRBJ1-6, with TRBD1 matching over 8 bases. Germline CDR1 SGHRS, CDR2 YFSETQ. The CDR3 runs 16 residues. V dropped 1 base and J dropped 9; count of bases not matched to a gene: 9. Here the CDR3 DNA reads TGCGCCAGCAGCTTGCTCTCGGGACAGGTTTCTTCACCCCTCCACTTT. Translating it yields CASSLLSGQVSSPLHF.

The chain joins TRBV10-2 to TRBJ1-3; possibly TRBD1 for D (5 bases). The CDR3 consists of 16 residues. Trimming stripped 6 bases from V and 4 bases from J, with 19 bases between. Germline CDR1 reads WSHSY; CDR2 reads SAAADI. The CDR3 region is CASSSGGEARGNTIYF. Here the CDR3 DNA reads TGCGCCAGCAGCTCAGGAGGGGAGGCAAGAGGAAACACCATATATTTT.

This rearrangement joins TRBV6-5 to TRBJ2-3; D possibly corresponds to TRBD2 (5 bases). V shed 2 bases and J shed 0 bases, with 12 bases lying between them. The CDR3 spans 16 residues. In germline, CDR1 is MNHEY, CDR2 SVGAGI. CDR3: CASSYAAGPSTDTQYF. CDR3 coding DNA: TGTGCCAGCAGTTACGCGGCGGGTCCGAGCACAGATACGCAGTATTTT.

The J gene is TRBJ1-3, the V gene TRBV7-9, with D perhaps matching TRBD1 (6 bases). V lost 4 bases to trimming and J lost 4 bases, with 8 bases between them. The germline V gene has CDR1 SEHNR and CDR2 FQNEAQ (reference sequence). The CDR3 spans 13 residues. The CDR3 here is CASSYQGGNTIYF. The CDR3 DNA reads TGTGCCAGCAGCTACCAGGGGGGAAACACCATATATTTT.

The rearrangement links TRBV18 to TRBJ2-7, with TRBD2 as a possible D gene (6 bases). Germline values: CDR1 KGHSH, CDR2 LQKENI. The length of the CDR3 is 14 residues. V lost 3 bases and J lost 6, with 15 bases in between. The CDR3 coding sequence is TGTGCCAGCTCACCCCAGGGCGGGGTAATCGAGCAGTACGTC. Protein sequence: CASSPQGGVIEQYV.

J is TRBJ2-5 and V is TRBV5-1, with unresolved D. The CDR3 has 12 amino acids. With 0 bases removed from V and 5 bases from J, the gap between germline ends came to 5 bases. Germline V lookup: CDR1 SGHRS, CDR2 YFSETQ. The CDR3 here is CASSLARETQYF. CDR3 DNA sequence: TGCGCCAGCAGCTTGGCTAGGGAGACCCAGTACTTC.

The genes are TRBV28 and TRBJ1-2; D is perhaps TRBD1 (6 bases). Germline assignment: CDR1 MDHEN and CDR2 SYDVKM. V lost 2 bases and J lost 8, with 15 bases in between. The CDR3 spans 14 residues. The DNA of the CDR3 is TGTGCCAGCAGTTTAGGGGGGGGCGGGAAAGGCTACACCTTC. Encoded protein: CASSLGGGGKGYTF.

The chain links TRBV11-2 to TRBJ2-1, with 7 bases fitting TRBD2. The V gene end was trimmed by 4 bases and the J gene end by 6 bases; junction bases not matched to a gene: 12. This CDR3 comprises 16 residues. CDR1 and CDR2 from the germline V gene are SGHAT and FQNNGV. The CDR3 protein is CASSWSVREGRNEQFF. The CDR3 DNA follows: TGTGCCAGCAGCTGGAGTGTGAGGGAGGGCCGCAATGAGCAGTTCTTC.